Presented here are 11 T cell receptor beta chains from one specimen sequenced in a study of CD8 T cells in Susac syndrome. With random hexamers, reverse transcription was performed on about 0.5 to 1 ug of RNA. TCRdb analysed the immunoSEQ multiplex PCR reads with MiXCR anew, one entry per CDR3 protein. The table includes 100,000 to 150,000 distinct CDR3 sequences, 94% detected once. Sequenced sample: CD4+ T cells from PBMCs. The receptors were sampled from a human donor in good health.

The V gene is TRBV5-6, the J gene TRBJ2-2; D is unclear. Germline lookup yields CDR1 SGHDT and CDR2 YYEEEE. The V and J ends lost 5 bases and 4 bases respectively, with 12 bases between them. This CDR3 is 14 amino acids long. The CDR3, as DNA: TGTGCCAGCAGACCCATACCCTCCACCGGGGAGCTGTTTTTT. Amino acid sequence: CASRPIPSTGELFF. Supplemented by reference TRBV5-6 and TRBJ2-2, the full variable domain reads DAGVTQSPTHLIKTRGQQVTLRCSPKSGHDTVSWYQQALGQGPQFIFQYYEEEERQRGNFPDRFSGHQFPNYSSELNVNALLLGDSALYLCASRPIPSTGELFFGEGSRLTVL.

The J gene is TRBJ2-3, the V gene TRBV11-1; TRBD1 matches 10 bases. The CDR3 contains 15 residues. Germline CDR1 is SGHAT and CDR2 is FQDESV (reference sequence). With 5 bases clipped from V and 3 bases from J, the junction kept 5 bases outside the gene matches. The CDR3 nucleotides read TGTGCCAGCAGCCCGGGACAGGGGATGACAGATACGCAGTATTTT. This encodes CASSPGQGMTDTQYF.

This clonotype has just one count. Relative to the germline gene, one junction end is altered; a read error may explain this. The rearrangement links TRBV12-3 or TRBV12-4 to TRBJ2-3; TRBD2 matches 9 bases. CDR3 length equals 14 residues. CDR3: CVSSPGTSTVTQYF. The CDR3, as DNA: TGTGTCAGCAGTCCAGGGACTAGCACAGTTACGCAGTATTTT.

The J gene is TRBJ2-3, the V gene TRBV5-4; D is unresolved. Germline V gives CDR1 SGHNT, CDR2 YYREEE (reference sequence). V was clipped by 2 bases and J by 0 bases, with 4 bases between them. The CDR3 totals 13 residues. CDR3 coding DNA: TGTGCCAGCAGCTTATATAGCACAGATACGCAGTATTTT. This gives the protein CASSLYSTDTQYF. Together with reference TRBV5-4 and TRBJ2-3, the CDR3 gives the full variable domain: ETGVTQSPTHLIKTRGQQVTLRCSSQSGHNTVSWYQQALGQGPQFIFQYYREEENGRGNFPPRFSGLQFPNYSSELNVNALELDDSALYLCASSLYSTDTQYFGPGTRLTVL.

The rearrangement joins TRBV12-3 or TRBV12-4 to TRBJ2-5; no reliable D call. Trimming cost V 4 bases and J 6 bases, with 12 bases left between them. This CDR3 is built from 13 residues. As DNA, the CDR3 is TGTGCCAGCAGTTATGACCCGTGGCAGACCCAGTACTTC. Its translation is CASSYDPWQTQYF.

The chain links TRBV19 to TRBJ2-1; D not resolved. CDR3 size: 13 residues. The V end was cut by 8 bases, the J end by 6 bases, with 14 bases between. CDR1 is LNHDA and CDR2 is SQIVND in the germline V gene (reference sequence). The CDR3 loop reads CASGRTPGNEQFF. For the CDR3, the DNA is TGTGCCAGTGGTAGGACCCCGGGCAATGAGCAGTTCTTC.

V gene TRBV6-1 combines with J gene TRBJ2-5, with TRBD2 identical over 7 bases. The CDR3 consists of 13 residues. Looked up from germline, CDR1 is MNHNS and CDR2 is SASEGT. The V segment lost 2 bases and the J segment 10 bases; nucleotides outside the gene matches: 7. The CDR3 DNA reads TGTGCCAGCAGTGAATACTGGGAGGGTGACCAGTACTTC. Translated, it gives CASSEYWEGDQYF.

The chain carries TRBV24-1 and TRBJ2-7; 9 nucleotides agree with TRBD1. Germline assignment: CDR1 KGHDR and CDR2 SFDVKD. The V segment lost 5 bases and the J segment 3 bases; nucleotides outside the gene matches: 13. This CDR3 is 17 amino acids long. CDR3 residues: CATSGGDRAEVDYEQYF. Here the CDR3 DNA reads TGTGCCACCAGTGGTGGGGACAGGGCTGAGGTAGACTACGAGCAGTACTTC.

This clonotype has only a few counts. The V gene is TRBV5-1, the J gene TRBJ2-6, with D possibly called TRBD1 or TRBD2 (5 bases each). There are 18 residues in the CDR3. In germline, CDR1 is SGHRS, CDR2 YFSETQ. V was cut by 0 bases and J by 2 bases, with 15 bases left in between. The CDR3 loop is CASSLAGQGRPGANVLTF. The CDR3, as DNA: TGCGCCAGCAGCTTGGCAGGGCAGGGACGGCCTGGGGCCAACGTCCTGACTTTC.

The sample holds one count of this clonotype. The rearrangement links TRBV11-3 to TRBJ2-3; TRBD2 is a possible D gene (5 bases). The V gene lost 1 base and the J gene lost 7 bases, with 15 bases spanning the gap. Looked up from germline, CDR1 is SGHNT and CDR2 is YENEEA. There are 15 residues in the CDR3. The CDR3 DNA is TGTGCCAGCAGCTTAGGGCCCAGCGGTGGACATACGCAGTATTTT. Its translation is CASSLGPSGGHTQYF.

In its sample, this clonotype was seen once. The rearrangement uses TRBV6-2 or TRBV6-3 and TRBJ2-1; a weak D match, TRBD1 (6 bases). V lost 6 bases and J 7 bases, leaving 22 bases between the germline ends. CDR3 length equals 16 residues. CDR1 and CDR2 from the germline V gene are MNHEY and SVGEGT. CDR3 residues: CASRSPAGWGLNEQFF. CDR3 in DNA: TGTGCCAGCAGATCCCCCGCGGGTTGGGGGCTTAATGAGCAGTTCTTC.